Sequencing of this T cell receptor beta chain was carried out in a study of shared clonotypes between healthy human individuals (dated by TCRdb to about 2020). Looking at the study overall: The cohort included three men and a couple of women between 18 and 49 years of age. For each donor, three plates each were used for CD4 naive and CD4 memory, two plates were used for CD8 naive, and one plate was used for CD8 memory. To estimate repertoire size and how much clonotypes are shared between individuals, the study performed deep sequencing of blood TCR repertoires from roughly five healthy adults. Libraries were prepared and TCR repertoires were sequenced by different laboratories using diverse techniques, in order to increase sequencing depth and limit assay-specific biases. Between about 0.94 and 8.9 billion PBMCs per donor were obtained by leukapheresis.

Healthy HIV-negative adults with no recently reported acute infections or vaccinations were included as donors. All donors were Caucasian adults living in Nashville, Tennessee, USA. CD4+ T cells were enriched by magnetic negative selection, after which naive cells were positively selected on CD45RA and the negative fraction was taken as the memory subset. After blood collection by leukapheresis, PBMCs were isolated using Ficoll-Histopaque density gradient centrifugation and then cryopreserved in the vapor phase of liquid nitrogen. Analytical flow cytometry was used to check the purity and quantity of every magnetically sorted T cell population. Genomic DNA was isolated from every sorted fraction and measured by UV absorbance on a Nanodrop 2000c. The paper as a whole reports these results and caveats: Sampling was restricted to blood, and TCR repertoires in tissues likely differ from the TCR repertoires found in blood. Higher generation probabilities were observed for clonotypes shared by all four sorted-subset donors than for non-shared clonotypes. Based on pairwise subsampling, the degree of clonotype sharing among donors was expected to be affected by sequencing depth. The genetic and exposure-history diversity represented was limited by the small number of donors. Estimated clonotype richness was generally larger for naive than for memory subsets. Sharing across several donors was observed for approximately 4.6% of naive CD4, over 3% of naive CD8, about 2.3% of memory CD4, and approximately 0.41% of memory CD8 clonotypes. Rarefaction of sorted-subset datasets indicated incomplete sequencing despite the large sequencing depth.

For this clone: What this receptor recognizes is not known. The input lacks base qualities; no much larger clone sits a single base away.

TCR CDR3 regions were amplified from genomic DNA by multiplex PCR using the deep immunoSEQ assay. Extracted genomic DNA from each cell subset was distributed evenly across all wells of several immunoSEQ 96-well plates, and each plate was treated as a replicate. For sorted subsets, around 0.2 ug genomic DNA, equal to tens of thousands of T cell genomes, was loaded into each replicate PCR. The purified libraries were quantified using a Qubit 3.0 fluorometer, sized with a Bioanalyzer 2100, and then quantified again using the KAPA Library Quantification kit. Every immunoSEQ 96-well plate was sequenced on a dedicated single-read 150-cycle Illumina NextSeq 550 flow cell. Turning to the authors' computational methods: The immunoSEQ output contained only junctional sequences without quality scores, so filtering could not match that applied to full-length reads. Sequences were annotated with PyIR, a Python wrapper for IgBLAST v1.9, using IMGT germline references to assign V/J genes and CDR3. Any read was removed if the V/J assignment was weak (E-value above 1e-6), the CDR3 was missing, or the read contained stop codons, out-of-frame junctions, or ambiguous translated residues. V3J clonotypes were defined as sequences sharing the same inferred V gene, J gene, and CDR3 amino acid sequence. Percentage overlap between repertoires was computed as shared unique clonotypes divided by the size of the smaller repertoire. Three approaches were used to assess repertoire richness: RTK rarefaction, the Chao1 estimator, and Recon v2.1 estimates of unobserved clonotypes. Generation probabilities for all TCRbeta clonotypes obtained by the gDNA method from a handful of donors were computed using OLGA. The table was pulled from immuneACCESS by TCRdb, which kept in-frame rearrangements only. Such tables lose some clones; where checked, under half of the loss comes from unresolved V genes, and the rest has no known cause. V, J and clone size are those of that table, while D and trimming were read from the DNA. This sample comprises some 1,100,000 clones, approximately 78% of them detected only once. The ten biggest clones cover 0.5% to 0.6% of the sample.

The CDR3 goes from the cysteine to the phenylalanine over 12 residues. CDR3 DNA is the only sequence kept; it has 36 bases, read in frame from the first base. Via the germline V gene, CDR1 is SGHVS and CDR2 FNYEAQ. Germline trimming amounts to 5 bases on V and 13 bases on J, with 9 as the count of junction bases outside the gene matches. The sequence came from a young man in good health. Some clones in this sample may be carry-over from other donors' samples. Recombination joined TRBV7-6 with TRBJ2-7, with 9 bases matching TRBD1. Material: memory CD4+ T cells from PBMCs. What this sample's cell subset or site label stands for: CD45RA-negative fraction. The DNA reads TGTGCCAGCAGCCTACGGGACAGGGTTCTTTACTTC. This translates into CASSLRDRVLYF. The full variable domain, completed from the reference TRBV7-6 and TRBJ2-7 proteins outside the CDR3, reads GAGVSQSPRYKVTKRGQDVALRCDPISGHVSLYWYRQALGQGPEFLTYFNYEAQQDKSGLPNDRFSAERPEGSISTLTIQRTEQRDSAMYRCASSLRDRVLYFGPGTRLTVT.